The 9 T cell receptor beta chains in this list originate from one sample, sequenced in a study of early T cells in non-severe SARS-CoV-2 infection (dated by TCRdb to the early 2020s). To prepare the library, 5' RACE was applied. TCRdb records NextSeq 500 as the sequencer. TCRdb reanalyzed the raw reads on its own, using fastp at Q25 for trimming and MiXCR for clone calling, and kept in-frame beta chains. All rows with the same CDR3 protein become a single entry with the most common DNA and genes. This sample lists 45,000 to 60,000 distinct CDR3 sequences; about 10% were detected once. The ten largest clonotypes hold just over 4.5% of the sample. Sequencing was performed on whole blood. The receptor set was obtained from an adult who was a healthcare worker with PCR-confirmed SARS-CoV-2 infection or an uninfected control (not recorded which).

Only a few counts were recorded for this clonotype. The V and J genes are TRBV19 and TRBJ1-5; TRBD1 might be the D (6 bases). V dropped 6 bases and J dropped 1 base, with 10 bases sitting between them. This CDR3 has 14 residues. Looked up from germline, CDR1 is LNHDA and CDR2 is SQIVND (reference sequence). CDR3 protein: CASRGAPSNQPQHF. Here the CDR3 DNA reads TGTGCCAGTAGGGGGGCACCAAGCAATCAGCCCCAGCATTTT.

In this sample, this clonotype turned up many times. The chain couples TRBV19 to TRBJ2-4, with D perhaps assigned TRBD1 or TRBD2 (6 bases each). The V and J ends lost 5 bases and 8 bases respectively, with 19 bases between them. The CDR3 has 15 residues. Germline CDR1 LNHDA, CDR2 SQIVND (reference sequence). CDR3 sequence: CASSLIGGGLDIQYF. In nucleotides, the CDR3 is TGTGCCAGTAGTCTCATAGGAGGGGGTCTGGACATTCAGTACTTC.

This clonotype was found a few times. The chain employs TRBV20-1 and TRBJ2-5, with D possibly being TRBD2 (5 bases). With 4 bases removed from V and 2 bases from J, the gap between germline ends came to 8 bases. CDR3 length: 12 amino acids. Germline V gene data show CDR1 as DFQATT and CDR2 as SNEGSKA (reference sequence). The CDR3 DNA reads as TGCAGTGCTAAGGACTGGCAAGAGACCCAGTACTTC. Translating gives CSAKDWQETQYF.

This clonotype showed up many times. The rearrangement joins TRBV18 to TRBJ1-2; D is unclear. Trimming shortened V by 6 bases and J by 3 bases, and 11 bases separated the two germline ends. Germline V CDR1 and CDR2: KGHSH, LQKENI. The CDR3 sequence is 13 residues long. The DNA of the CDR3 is TGTGCCAGCTCTCCCGAAAGGGACTATGGCTACACCTTC. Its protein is CASSPERDYGYTF.

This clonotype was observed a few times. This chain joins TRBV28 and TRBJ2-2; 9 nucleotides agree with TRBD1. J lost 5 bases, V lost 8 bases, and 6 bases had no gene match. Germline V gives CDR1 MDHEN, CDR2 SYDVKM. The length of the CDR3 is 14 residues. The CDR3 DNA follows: TGTGCCAGCGGGAGGGGACAGGGTACCGGGGAGCTGTTTTTT. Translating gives CASGRGQGTGELFF.

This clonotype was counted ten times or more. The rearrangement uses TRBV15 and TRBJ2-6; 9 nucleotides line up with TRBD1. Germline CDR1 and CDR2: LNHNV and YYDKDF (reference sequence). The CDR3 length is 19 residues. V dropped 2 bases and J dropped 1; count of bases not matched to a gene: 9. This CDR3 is CATSRNRGQGVSGANVLTF. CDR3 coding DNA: TGTGCCACCAGCAGAAATAGGGGACAGGGCGTATCTGGGGCCAACGTCCTGACTTTC.

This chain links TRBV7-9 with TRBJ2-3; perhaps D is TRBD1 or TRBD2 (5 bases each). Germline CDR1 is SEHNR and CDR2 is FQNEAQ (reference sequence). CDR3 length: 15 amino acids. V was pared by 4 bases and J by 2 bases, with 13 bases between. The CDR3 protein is CASSSRDADTDTQYF. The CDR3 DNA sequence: TGTGCCAGCAGCTCCCGGGACGCTGACACAGATACGCAGTATTTT.

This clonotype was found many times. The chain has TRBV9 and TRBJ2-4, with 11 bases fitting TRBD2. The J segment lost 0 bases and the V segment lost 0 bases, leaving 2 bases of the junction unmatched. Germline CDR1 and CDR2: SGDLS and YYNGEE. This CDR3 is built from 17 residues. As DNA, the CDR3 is TGTGCCAGCAGCGTAGGACTAGCGGGACCAGCCAAAAACATTCAGTACTTC. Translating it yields CASSVGLAGPAKNIQYF.

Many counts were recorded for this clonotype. The CDR3 sequence: CASSHLPGRDGYTF. Written as DNA, the CDR3 is TGTGCCAGCAGCCACCTACCTGGACGGGATGGCTACACCTTC. V gene TRBV7-2 combines with J gene TRBJ1-2; D gene unclear. The CDR3 totals 14 residues. V lost 5 bases and J 6 bases, leaving 16 bases between the germline ends. Looked up from germline, CDR1 is SGHTA and CDR2 is FQGNSA.